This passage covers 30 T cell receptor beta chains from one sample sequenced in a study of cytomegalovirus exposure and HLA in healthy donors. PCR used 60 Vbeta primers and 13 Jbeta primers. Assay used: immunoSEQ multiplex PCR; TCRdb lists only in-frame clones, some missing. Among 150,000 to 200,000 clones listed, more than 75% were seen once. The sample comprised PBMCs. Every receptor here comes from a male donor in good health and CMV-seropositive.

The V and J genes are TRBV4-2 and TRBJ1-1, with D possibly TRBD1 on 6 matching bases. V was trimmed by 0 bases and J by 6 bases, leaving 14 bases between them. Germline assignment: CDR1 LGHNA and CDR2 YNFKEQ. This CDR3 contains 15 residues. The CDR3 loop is CASSQEERTEPEAFF. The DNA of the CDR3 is TGTGCCAGCAGCCAAGAAGAACGGACAGAACCTGAAGCTTTCTTT.

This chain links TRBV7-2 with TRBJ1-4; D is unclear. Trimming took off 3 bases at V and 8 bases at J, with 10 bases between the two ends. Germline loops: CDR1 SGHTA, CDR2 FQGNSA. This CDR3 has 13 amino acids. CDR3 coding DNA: TGTGCCAGCAGCTTTTTCGGTGCGGAAAAACTGTTTTTT. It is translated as CASSFFGAEKLFF.

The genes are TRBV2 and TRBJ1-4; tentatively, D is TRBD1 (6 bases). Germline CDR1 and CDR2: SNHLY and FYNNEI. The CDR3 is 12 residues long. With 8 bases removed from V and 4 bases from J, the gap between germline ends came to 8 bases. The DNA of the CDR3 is TGTGCCAGCCGGGACAATAATGAAAAACTGTTTTTT. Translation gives CASRDNNEKLFF.

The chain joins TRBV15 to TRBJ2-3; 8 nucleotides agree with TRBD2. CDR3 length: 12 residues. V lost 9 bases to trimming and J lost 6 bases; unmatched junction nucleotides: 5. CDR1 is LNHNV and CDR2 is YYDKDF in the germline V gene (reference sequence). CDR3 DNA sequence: TGTGCCACTTACGCGGGGGGCGATACGCAGTATTTT. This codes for CATYAGGDTQYF.

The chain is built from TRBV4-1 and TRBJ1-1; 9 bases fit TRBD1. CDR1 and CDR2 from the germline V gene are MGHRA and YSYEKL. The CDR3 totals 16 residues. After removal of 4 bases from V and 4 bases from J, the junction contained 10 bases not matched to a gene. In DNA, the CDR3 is TGCGCCAGCAGCCCGGGACAGGGTGTGGGGGGCACTGAAGCTTTCTTT. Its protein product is CASSPGQGVGGTEAFF.

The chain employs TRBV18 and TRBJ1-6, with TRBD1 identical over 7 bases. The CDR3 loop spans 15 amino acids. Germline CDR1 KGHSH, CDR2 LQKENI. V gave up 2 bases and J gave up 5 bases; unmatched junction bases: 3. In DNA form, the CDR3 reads TGTGCCAGCTCACCAGGGACAGTAGATAATTCACCCCTCCACTTT. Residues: CASSPGTVDNSPLHF.

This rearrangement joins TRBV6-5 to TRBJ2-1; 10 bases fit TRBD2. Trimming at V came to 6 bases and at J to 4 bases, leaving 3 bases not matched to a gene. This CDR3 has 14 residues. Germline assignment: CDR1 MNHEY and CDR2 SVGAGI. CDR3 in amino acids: CASRTSGPYNEQFF. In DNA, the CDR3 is TGTGCCAGCAGGACTAGCGGGCCTTACAATGAGCAGTTCTTC.

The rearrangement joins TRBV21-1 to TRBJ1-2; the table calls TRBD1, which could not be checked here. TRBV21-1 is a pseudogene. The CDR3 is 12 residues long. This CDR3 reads CASSKDNYGYTF. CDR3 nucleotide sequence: TGTGCCAGCAGCAAAGACAATTATGGCTACACCTTC.

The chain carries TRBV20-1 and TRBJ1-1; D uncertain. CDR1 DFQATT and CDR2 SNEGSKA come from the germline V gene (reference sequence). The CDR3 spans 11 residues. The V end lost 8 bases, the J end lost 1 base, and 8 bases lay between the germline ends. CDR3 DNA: TGCAGTTCGTACAGGAACACTGAAGCTTTCTTT. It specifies CSSYRNTEAFF.

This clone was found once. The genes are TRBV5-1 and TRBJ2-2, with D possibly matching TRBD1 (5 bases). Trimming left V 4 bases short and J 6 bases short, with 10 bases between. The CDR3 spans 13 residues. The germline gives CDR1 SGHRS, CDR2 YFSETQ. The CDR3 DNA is TGCGCCAGCAGCCTGGAAGGGGCCGGGGAGCTGTTTTTT. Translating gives CASSLEGAGELFF.

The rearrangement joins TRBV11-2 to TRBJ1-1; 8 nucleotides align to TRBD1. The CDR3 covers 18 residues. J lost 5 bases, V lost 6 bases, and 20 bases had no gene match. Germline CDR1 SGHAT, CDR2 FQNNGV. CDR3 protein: CASRHWLRTGRRGTEAFF. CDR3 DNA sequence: TGTGCCAGCAGGCACTGGCTAAGGACAGGGAGACGGGGGACTGAAGCTTTCTTT.

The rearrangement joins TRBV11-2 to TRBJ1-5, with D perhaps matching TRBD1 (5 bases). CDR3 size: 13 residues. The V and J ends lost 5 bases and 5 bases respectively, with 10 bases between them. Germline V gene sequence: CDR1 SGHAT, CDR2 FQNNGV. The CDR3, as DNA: TGTGCCAGCAGCACCGACAGAGATCAGCCCCAGCATTTT. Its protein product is CASSTDRDQPQHF.

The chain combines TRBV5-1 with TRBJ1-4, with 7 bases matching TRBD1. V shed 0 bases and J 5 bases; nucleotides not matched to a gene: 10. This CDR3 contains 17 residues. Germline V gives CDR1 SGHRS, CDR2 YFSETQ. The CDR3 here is CASSLGGSGGPNEKLFF. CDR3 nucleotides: TGCGCCAGCAGCTTGGGAGGCTCAGGGGGACCAAATGAAAAACTGTTTTTT.

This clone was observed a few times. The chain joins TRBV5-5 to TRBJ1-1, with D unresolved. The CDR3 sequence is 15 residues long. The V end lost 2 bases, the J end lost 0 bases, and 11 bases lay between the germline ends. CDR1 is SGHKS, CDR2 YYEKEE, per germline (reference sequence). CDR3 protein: CASSFRVGMNTEAFF. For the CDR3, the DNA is TGTGCCAGCAGCTTTCGGGTAGGAATGAACACTGAAGCTTTCTTT.

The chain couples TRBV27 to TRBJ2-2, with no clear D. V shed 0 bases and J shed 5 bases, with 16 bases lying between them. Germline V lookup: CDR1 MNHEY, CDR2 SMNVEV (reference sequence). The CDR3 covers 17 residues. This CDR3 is CASSLSRPGGATGELFF. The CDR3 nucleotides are TGTGCCAGCAGTTTATCGAGGCCGGGTGGTGCGACCGGGGAGCTGTTTTTT.

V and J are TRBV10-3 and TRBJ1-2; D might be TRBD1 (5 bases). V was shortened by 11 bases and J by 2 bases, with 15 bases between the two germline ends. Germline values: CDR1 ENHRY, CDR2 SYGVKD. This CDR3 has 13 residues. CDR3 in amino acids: CAHRGGKNYGYTF. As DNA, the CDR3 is TGTGCCCATCGGGGGGGAAAGAACTATGGCTACACCTTC.

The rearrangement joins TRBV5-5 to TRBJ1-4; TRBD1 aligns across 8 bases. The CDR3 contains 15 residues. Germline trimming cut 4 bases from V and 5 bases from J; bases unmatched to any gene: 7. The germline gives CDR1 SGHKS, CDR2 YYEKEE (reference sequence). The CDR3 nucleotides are TGTGCCAGCAGCCACGACAGGGGAAGAAATGAAAAACTGTTTTTT. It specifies CASSHDRGRNEKLFF.

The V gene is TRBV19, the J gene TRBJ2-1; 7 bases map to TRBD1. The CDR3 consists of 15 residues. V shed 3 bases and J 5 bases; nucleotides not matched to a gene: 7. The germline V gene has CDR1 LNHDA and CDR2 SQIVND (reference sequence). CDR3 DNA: TGTGCCAGTAGTATTTCCAGGGGGTTAAACAATGAGCAGTTCTTC. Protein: CASSISRGLNNEQFF.

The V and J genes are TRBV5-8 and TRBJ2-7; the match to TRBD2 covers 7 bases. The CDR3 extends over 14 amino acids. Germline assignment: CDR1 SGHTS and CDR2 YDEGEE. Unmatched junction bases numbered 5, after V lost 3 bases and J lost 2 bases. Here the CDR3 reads CASSSRGVTYEQYF. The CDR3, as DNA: TGTGCCAGCAGCTCTCGGGGGGTAACCTACGAGCAGTACTTC. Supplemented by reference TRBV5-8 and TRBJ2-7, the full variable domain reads EAGVTQSPTHLIKTRGQQATLRCSPISGHTSVYWYQQALGLGLQFLLWYDEGEERNRGNFPPRFSGRQFPNYSSELNVNALELEDSALYLCASSSRGVTYEQYFGPGTRLTVT.

This chain's CDR3 is CASSRIADPTYEQYF. For the CDR3, the DNA is TGTGCCAGCAGCAGAATAGCGGACCCTACCTACGAGCAGTACTTC. The rearrangement links TRBV5-8 to TRBJ2-7, with D possibly TRBD2 on 6 matching bases. There are 15 residues in the CDR3. Trimming stripped 4 bases from V and 2 bases from J, with 16 bases between. Germline CDR1 is SGHTS and CDR2 is YDEGEE.

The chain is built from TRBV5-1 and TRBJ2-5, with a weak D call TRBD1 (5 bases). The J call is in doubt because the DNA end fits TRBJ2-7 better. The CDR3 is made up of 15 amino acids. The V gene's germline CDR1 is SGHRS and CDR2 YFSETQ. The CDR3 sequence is CASSLIEGASYEQYF. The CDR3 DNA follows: TGCGCCAGCAGCTTGATCGAAGGGGCATCCTACGAGCAGTACTTC.

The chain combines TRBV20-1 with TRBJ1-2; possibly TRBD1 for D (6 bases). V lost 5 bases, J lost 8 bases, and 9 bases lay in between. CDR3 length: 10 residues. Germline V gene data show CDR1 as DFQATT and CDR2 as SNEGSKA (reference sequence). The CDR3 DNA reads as TGCAGTGCTCCCCAGGGGGGCTACACCTTC. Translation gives CSAPQGGYTF.

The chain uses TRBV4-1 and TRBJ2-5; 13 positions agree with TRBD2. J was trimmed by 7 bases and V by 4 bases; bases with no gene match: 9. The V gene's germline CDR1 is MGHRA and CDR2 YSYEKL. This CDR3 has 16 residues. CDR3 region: CASSLQTSGGRGTQYF. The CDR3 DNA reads TGCGCCAGCAGCCTACAGACTAGCGGGGGGCGGGGGACCCAGTACTTC.

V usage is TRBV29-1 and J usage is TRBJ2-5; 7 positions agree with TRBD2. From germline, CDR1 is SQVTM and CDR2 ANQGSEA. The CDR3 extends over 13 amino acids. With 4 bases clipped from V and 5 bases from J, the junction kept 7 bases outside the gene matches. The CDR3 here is CSVGWGGGETQYF. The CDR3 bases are TGCAGCGTTGGATGGGGGGGTGGGGAGACCCAGTACTTC.

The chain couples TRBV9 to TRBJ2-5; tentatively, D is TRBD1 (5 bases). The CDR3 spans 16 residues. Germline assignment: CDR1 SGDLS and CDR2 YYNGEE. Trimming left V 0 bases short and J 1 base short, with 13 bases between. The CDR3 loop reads CASSVAVRDSQETQYF. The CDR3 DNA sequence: TGTGCCAGCAGCGTAGCCGTGAGAGACAGCCAAGAGACCCAGTACTTC.

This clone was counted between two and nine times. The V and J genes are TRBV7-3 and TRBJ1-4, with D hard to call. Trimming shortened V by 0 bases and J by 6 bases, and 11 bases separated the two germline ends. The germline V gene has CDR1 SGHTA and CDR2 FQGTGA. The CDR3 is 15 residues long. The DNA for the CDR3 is TGTGCCAGCAGCTTAACGGGTAGCAGAGATGAAAAACTGTTTTTT. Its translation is CASSLTGSRDEKLFF.

CDR3 in amino acids: CASSVEFPQGEFFGYTF. CDR3 DNA: TGTGCCAGCAGCGTAGAGTTCCCACAGGGTGAATTTTTTGGCTACACCTTC. The chain has TRBV9 and TRBJ1-2; D may be TRBD1 (6 bases). The V and J ends lost 0 bases and 7 bases respectively, with 22 bases between them. CDR1 SGDLS and CDR2 YYNGEE come from the germline V gene. This CDR3 has 17 residues.

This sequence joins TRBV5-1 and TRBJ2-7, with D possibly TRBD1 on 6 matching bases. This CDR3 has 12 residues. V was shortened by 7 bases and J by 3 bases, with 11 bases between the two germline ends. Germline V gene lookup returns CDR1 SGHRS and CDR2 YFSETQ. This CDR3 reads CASRDTGYEQYF. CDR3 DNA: TGCGCCAGCCGGGACACCGGCTACGAGCAGTACTTC.

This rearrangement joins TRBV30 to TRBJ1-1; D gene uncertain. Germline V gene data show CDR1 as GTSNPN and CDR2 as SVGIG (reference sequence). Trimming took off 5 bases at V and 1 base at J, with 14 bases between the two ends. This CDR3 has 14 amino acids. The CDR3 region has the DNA TGTGCCTGGGGCCTGACTGTTACGAACACTGAAGCTTTCTTT. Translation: CAWGLTVTNTEAFF.

The CDR3 DNA sequence: TGCGCCAGCAGCTCCCAGGATAGCTCCTACAATGAGCAGTTCTTC. Amino acid sequence: CASSSQDSSYNEQFF. The chain recombines TRBV5-1 with TRBJ2-1, with D uncertain. Trimming removed 3 bases from V and 0 bases from J, with 10 bases in between. The CDR3 runs to 15 residues. The germline V gene has CDR1 SGHRS and CDR2 YFSETQ.